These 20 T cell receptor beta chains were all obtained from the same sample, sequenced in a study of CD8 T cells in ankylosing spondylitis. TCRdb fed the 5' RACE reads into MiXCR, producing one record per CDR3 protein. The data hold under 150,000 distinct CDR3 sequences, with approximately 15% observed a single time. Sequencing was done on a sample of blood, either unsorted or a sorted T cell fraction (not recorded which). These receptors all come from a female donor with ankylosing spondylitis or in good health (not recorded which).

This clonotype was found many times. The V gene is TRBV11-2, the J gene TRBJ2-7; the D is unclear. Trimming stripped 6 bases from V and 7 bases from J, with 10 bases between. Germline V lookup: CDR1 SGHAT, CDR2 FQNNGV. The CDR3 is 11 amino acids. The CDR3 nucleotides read TGTGCCAGCAGGCTAAATGGGGAGCAGTACTTC. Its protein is CASRLNGEQYF.

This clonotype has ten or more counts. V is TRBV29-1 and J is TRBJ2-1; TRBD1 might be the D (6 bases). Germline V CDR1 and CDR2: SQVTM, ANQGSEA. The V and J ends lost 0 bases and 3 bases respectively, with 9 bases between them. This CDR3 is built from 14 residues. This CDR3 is CSVEDYRDYNEQFF. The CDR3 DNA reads TGCAGCGTTGAAGATTACAGGGACTACAATGAGCAGTTCTTC.

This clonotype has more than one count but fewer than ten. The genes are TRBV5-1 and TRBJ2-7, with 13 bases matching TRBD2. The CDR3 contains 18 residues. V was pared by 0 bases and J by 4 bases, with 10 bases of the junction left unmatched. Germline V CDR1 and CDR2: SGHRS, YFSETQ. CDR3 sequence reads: CASSLAGTSGTSRYEQYF. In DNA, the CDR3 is TGCGCCAGCAGCTTGGCGGGGACTAGCGGGACCTCGAGGTACGAGCAGTACTTC.

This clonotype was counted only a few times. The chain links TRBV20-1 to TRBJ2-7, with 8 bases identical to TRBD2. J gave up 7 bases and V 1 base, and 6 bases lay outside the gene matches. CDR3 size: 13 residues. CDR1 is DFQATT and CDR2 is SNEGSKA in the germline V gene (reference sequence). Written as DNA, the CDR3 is TGCAGTGCTAGAGCTAACGGGAGGGGGGAGCAGTACTTC. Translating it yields CSARANGRGEQYF.

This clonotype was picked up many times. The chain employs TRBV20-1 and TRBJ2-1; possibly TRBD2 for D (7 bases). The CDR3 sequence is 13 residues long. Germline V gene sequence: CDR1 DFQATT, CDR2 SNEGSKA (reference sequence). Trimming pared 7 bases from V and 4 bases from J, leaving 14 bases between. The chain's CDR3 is CSEWGGRYNEQFF. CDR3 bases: TGCAGTGAGTGGGGGGGGCGGTACAATGAGCAGTTCTTC.

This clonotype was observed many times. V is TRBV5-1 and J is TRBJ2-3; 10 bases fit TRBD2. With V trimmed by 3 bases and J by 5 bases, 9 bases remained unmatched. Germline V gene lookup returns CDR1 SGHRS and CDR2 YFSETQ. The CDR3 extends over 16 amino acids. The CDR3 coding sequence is TGCGCCAGCAGCTCAAACCCTAGCGGGGGCATAGATACGCAGTATTTT. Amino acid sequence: CASSSNPSGGIDTQYF.

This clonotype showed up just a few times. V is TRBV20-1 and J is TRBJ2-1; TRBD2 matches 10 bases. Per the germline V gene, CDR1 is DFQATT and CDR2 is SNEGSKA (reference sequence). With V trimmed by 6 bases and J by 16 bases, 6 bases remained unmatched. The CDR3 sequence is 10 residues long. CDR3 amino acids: CSAYGTSEFF. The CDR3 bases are TGCAGTGCATACGGGACTAGCGAATTCTTC.

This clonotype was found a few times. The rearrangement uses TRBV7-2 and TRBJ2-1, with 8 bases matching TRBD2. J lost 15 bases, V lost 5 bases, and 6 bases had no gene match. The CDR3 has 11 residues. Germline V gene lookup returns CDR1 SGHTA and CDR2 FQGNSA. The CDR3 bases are TGTGCCAGCAGCCCCGGGACTAGTTGGTTCTTC. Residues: CASSPGTSWFF.

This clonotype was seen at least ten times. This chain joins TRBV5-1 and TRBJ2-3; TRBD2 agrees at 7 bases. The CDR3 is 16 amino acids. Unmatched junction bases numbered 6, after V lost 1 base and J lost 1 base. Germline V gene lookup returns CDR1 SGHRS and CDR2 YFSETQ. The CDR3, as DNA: TGCGCCAGCAGCTTGCAAGGAGGGAGGGGCACAGATACGCAGTATTTT. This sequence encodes CASSLQGGRGTDTQYF.

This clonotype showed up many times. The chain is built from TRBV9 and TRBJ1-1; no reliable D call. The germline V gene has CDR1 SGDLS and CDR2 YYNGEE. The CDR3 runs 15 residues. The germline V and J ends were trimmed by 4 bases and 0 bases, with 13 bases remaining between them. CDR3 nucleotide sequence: TGTGCCAGCAGCACAATACAGAACATGAACACTGAAGCTTTCTTT. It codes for CASSTIQNMNTEAFF.

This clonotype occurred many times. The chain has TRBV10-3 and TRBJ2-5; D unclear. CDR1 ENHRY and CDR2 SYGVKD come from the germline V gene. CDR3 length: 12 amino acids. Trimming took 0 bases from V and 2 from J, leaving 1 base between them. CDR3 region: CAISESQETQYF. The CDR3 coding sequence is TGTGCCATCAGTGAGTCTCAAGAGACCCAGTACTTC.

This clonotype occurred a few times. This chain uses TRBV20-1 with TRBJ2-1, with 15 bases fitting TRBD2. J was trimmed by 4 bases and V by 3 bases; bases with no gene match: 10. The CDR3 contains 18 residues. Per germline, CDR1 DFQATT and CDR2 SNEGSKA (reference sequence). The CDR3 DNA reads TGCAGTGCTAGGGGACAGGGACTAGCGGGAGGCCCGTACAATGAGCAGTTCTTC. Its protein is CSARGQGLAGGPYNEQFF.

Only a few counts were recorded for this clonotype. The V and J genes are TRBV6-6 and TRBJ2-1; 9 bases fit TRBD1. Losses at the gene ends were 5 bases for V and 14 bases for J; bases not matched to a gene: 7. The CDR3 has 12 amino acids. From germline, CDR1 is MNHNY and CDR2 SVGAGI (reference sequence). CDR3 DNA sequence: TGTGCCAGCAGTGGGGGGGACAGGGAAGAGTTCTTC. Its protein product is CASSGGDREEFF.

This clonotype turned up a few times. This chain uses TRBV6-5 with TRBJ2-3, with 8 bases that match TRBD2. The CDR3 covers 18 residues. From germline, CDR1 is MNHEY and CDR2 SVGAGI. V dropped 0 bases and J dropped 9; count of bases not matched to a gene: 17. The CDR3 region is CASSYSIGAGGTAGTQYF. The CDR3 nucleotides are TGTGCCAGCAGTTACTCGATCGGTGCGGGAGGCACGGCGGGGACGCAGTATTTT.

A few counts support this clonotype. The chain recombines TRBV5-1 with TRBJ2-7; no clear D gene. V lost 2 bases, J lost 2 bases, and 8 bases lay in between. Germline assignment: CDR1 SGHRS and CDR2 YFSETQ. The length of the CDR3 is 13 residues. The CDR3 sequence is CASSFSYTYEQYF. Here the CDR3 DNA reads TGCGCCAGCAGCTTTAGCTATACCTACGAGCAGTACTTC.

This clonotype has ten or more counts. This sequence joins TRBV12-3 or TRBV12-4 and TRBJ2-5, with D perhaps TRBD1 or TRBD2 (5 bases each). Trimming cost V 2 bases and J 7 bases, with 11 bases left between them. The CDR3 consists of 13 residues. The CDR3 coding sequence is TGTGCCAGCAGTTTATCAGGGAGTGGGACCCAGTACTTC. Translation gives CASSLSGSGTQYF.

CDR3: CSATGRGGTAANEKLFF. CDR3 bases: TGCAGTGCTACAGGACGGGGGGGCACAGCGGCTAATGAAAAACTGTTTTTT. The rearrangement joins TRBV20-1 to TRBJ1-4; D perhaps matches TRBD1 (6 bases). Germline assignment: CDR1 DFQATT and CDR2 SNEGSKA (reference sequence). The V end lost 4 bases, the J end lost 3 bases, and 21 bases lay between the germline ends. The CDR3 runs to 17 residues.

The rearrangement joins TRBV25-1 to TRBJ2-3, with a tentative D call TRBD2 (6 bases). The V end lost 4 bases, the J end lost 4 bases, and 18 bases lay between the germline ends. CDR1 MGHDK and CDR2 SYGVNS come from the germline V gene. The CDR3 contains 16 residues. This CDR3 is CASSASGRLVADTQYF. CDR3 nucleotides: TGTGCCAGCAGTGCAAGTGGGAGACTAGTGGCAGATACGCAGTATTTT.

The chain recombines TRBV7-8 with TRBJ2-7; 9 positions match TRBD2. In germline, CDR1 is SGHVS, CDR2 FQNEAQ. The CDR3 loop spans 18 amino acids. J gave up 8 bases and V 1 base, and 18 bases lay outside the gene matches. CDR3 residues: CASSLVGGSSGRGVQQYF. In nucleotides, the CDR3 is TGTGCCAGCAGCTTAGTGGGGGGGAGTAGCGGGAGAGGGGTGCAGCAGTACTTC.

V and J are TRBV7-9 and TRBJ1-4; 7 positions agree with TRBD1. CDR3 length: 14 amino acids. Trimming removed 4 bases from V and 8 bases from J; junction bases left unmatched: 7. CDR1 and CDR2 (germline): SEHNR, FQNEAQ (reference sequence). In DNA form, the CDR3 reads TGTGCCAGCAGCTACGAGGGGGCTTCGGAAAAACTGTTTTTT. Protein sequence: CASSYEGASEKLFF.